The entry below describes one TCR beta chain. Random hexamers were used to reverse transcribe an amount of about 0.45 to 1 ug RNA. Multiplex PCR with immunoSEQ amplified the TCR beta CDR3 across 54 Vbeta and 13 Jbeta. TCRdb reanalysed the immunoSEQ multiplex PCR reads using MiXCR and keeps one entry per CDR3 protein. This table holds about 210,000 distinct CDR3 sequences, 95% found once. The data originate from a study of CD8 T cells in Susac syndrome. The CDR3 is made up of 14 amino acids. Per the germline V gene, CDR1 is LGHDT and CDR2 is YNNKEL (reference sequence). Losses at the gene ends were 4 bases for V and 6 bases for J; bases not matched to a gene: 6. CD8+ and CD4+ T cells were negatively isolated; TEMRA cells were FACS-enriched.

The sequence came from a human donor with multiple sclerosis. The chain uses TRBV3-1 and TRBJ1-2; 9 bases are a match to TRBD1. The sample taken for sequencing was CD4+ T cells from PBMCs. CDR3 DNA: TGTGCCAGCAGCCCCGGGACAGGGATCGATGGCTACACCTTC. It translates to CASSPGTGIDGYTF.